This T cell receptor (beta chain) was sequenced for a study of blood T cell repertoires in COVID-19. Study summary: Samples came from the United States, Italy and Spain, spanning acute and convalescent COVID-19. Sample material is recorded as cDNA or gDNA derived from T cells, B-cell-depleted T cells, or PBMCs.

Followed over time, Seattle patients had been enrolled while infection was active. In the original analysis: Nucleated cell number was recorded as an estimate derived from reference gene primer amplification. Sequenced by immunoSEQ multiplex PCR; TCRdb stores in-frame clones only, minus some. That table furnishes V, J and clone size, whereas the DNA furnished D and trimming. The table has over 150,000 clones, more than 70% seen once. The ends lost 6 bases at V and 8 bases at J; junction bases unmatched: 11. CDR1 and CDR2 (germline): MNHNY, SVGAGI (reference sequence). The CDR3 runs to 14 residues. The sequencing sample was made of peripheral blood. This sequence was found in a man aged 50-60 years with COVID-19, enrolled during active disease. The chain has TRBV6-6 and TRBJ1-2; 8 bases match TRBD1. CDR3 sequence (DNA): TGTGCCAGCAGCAAAAAAGACAGGGGTTACGGCTACACCTTC. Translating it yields CASSKKDRGYGYTF.